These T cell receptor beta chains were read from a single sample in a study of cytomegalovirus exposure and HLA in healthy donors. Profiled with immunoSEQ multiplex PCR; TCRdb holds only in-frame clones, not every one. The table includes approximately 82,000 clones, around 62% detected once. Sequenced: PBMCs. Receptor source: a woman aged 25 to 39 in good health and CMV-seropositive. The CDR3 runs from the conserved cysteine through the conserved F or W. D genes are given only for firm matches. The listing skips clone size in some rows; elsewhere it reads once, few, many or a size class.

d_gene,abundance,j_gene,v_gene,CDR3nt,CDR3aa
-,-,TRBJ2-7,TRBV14,TGTGCCAGCAGCCCCTTCCCCTACGAGCAGTACTTC,CASSPFPYEQYF
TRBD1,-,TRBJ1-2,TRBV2,TGTGCCAGCAGATATACGGGACAGGGGACTTCTGGCTACACCTTC,CASRYTGQGTSGYTF
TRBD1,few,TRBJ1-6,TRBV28,TGTGCCAGCAGTCCAACCGGGACAGGGGGAAAATCACCCCTCCACTTT,CASSPTGTGGKSPLHF
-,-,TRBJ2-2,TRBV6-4,TGTGCCAGCAGTGACACAGGGACCGGGGAGCTGTTTTTT,CASSDTGTGELFF
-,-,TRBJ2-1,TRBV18,TGTGCCAGCTCGGCACCCGGGACTCTCTACAATGAGCAGTTCTTC,CASSAPGTLYNEQFF
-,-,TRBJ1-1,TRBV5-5,TGTGCCAGCAGCTTGGTTCTACGTATGAACACTGAAGCTTTCTTT,CASSLVLRMNTEAFF
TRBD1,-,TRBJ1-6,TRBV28,TGTGCCAGCAGTTTACCCGGGCAGGGGGCGACACCCCTCCACTTT,CASSLPGQGATPLHF
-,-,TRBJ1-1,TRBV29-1,TGCAGCGTTGTCGGCGGAATGAACACTGAAGCTTTCTTT,CSVVGGMNTEAFF
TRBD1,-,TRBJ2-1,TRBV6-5,TGTGCCAGCAGTCAACGACAGGGGGATATGTTCTTC,CASSQRQGDMFF
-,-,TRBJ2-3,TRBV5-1,TGCGCCAGCAAAGAGGGACTCGGCACAGATACGCAGTATTTT,CASKEGLGTDTQYF
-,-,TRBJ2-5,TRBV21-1,TGTGCCAGCAGCAAAGATAGGGAGCAGACCCAGTACTTC,CASSKDREQTQYF
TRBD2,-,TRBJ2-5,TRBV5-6,TGTGCCAGCAGCTCCTCGGGGGGGAGAGAGACCCAGTACTTC,CASSSSGGRETQYF
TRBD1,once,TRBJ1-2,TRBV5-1,TGCGCCAGCAGCTTGGGGGGACAGGGAAACTATGGCTACACCTTC,CASSLGGQGNYGYTF
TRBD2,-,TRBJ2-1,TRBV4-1,TGCGCCAGCAGCCAAGATCTGGCGGGGGGGTCCTACAATGAGCAGTTCTTC,CASSQDLAGGSYNEQFF
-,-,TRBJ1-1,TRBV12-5,TGTGCTAGTGGTTTGTATTCACCCCCGAGGGCTGAAGCTTTCTTT,CASGLYSPPRAEAFF
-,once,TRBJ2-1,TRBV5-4,TGTGCCAGCAGCCCCGCTACCAGGGATGAGCAGTTCTTC,CASSPATRDEQFF
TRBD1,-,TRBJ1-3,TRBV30,TGTGCCTGGAGTCTCGGGACAGTTGGCGCTGGAAACACCATATATTTT,CAWSLGTVGAGNTIYF
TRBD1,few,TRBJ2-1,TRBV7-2,TGTGCCAGCAGCGAGGACAGGGGCCGTTTCGATGAGCAGTTCTTC,CASSEDRGRFDEQFF
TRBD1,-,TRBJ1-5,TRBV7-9,TGTGCCAGCAGCTGGGGGACAGGGAGCAATCAGCCCCAGCATTTT,CASSWGTGSNQPQHF
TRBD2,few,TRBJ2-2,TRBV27,TGTGCCAGCAGTTCAATTGGGACTAGCGGCCTCGACACCGGGGAGCTGTTTTTT,CASSSIGTSGLDTGELFF
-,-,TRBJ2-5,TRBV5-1,TGCGCCAGCAGGGAGAAAGGACAAAGTCAAGAGACCCAGTACTTC,CASREKGQSQETQYF
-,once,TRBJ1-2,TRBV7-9,TGTGCCAGCAGCTTAGGACAGTATGGCTACACCTTC,CASSLGQYGYTF
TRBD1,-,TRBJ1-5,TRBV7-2,TGTGCCAGCAGCCCGGGACAGGGAATTCGGCCCCAGCATTTT,CASSPGQGIRPQHF
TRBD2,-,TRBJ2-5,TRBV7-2,TGTGCCAGCAGCCCGAGTTGGACTAGCGGGGACAAGACCCAGTACTTC,CASSPSWTSGDKTQYF
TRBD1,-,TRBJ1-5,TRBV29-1,TGCAGCGCCGGACAGGGGGGACAGCCCCAGCATTTT,CSAGQGGQPQHF
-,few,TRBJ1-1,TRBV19,TGTGCCATCAGAGAAAATACCCGCAGGGAGAACACTGAAGCTTTCTTT,CAIRENTRRENTEAFF
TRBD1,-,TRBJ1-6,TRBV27,TGTGCCAGCAGTTTATTCCTCGACAGGGTTTCACCCCTCCACTTT,CASSLFLDRVSPLHF
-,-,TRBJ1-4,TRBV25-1,TGTGCCAGCAGTGACGCGGGGGCAGGGAAATCCGAAAAACTGTTTTTT,CASSDAGAGKSEKLFF
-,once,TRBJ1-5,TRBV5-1,TGCGCCAGCAGCTTGTCAGGGGCGGATCAGCCCCAGCATTTT,CASSLSGADQPQHF
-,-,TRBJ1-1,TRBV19,TGTGCCGCTAGGTCGGGGAACACTGAAGCTTTCTTT,CAARSGNTEAFF
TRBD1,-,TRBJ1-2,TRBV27,TGTGCCAGCAGTCCGGGACAGGGGTGTGGCTACACCTTC,CASSPGQGCGYTF
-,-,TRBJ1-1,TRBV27,TGTGCCAGCAGTTTGACAGTGATCACTGAAGCTTTCTTT,CASSLTVITEAFF
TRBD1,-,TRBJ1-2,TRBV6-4,TGTGCCAGCAGCGCAGGGACAGGGGGCTACTATGGCTACACCTTC,CASSAGTGGYYGYTF
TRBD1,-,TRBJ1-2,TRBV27,TGTGCCAGCAGTTTAGGAGGACAGGTGTTTAGTAACTATGGCTACACCTTC,CASSLGGQVFSNYGYTF
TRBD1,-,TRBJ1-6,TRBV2,TGTGCCAGCAGAGACGGGACAGGGGGCGCAGATTCACCCCTCCACTTT,CASRDGTGGADSPLHF
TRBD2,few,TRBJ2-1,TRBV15,TGTGCCACCAGGGGCGGGGGGAGCTCCTACAATGAGCAGTTCTTC,CATRGGGSSYNEQFF
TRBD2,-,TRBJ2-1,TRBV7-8,TGTGCCAGCAGCTGGGTAGCGGGGAGGTATGAGCAGTTCTTC,CASSWVAGRYEQFF
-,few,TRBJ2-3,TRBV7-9,TGTGCCAGCAGCTTAGTCGGGCAGGGCGGGGGCACAGATACGCAGTATTTT,CASSLVGQGGGTDTQYF
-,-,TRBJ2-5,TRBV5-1,TGCGCCAGCAGCTTATTAACAGGTCAAGAGACCCAGTACTTC,CASSLLTGQETQYF
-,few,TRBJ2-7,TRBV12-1,TGTGCCAGCATCCCTCGAGCGGAGCAGTACTTC,CASIPRAEQYF
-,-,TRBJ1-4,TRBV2,TGTGCCACCAAGATAGGGGAGGGGCAGGAAAAACTGTTTTTT,CATKIGEGQEKLFF
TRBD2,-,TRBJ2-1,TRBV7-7,TGTGCCAGCAGCTTAGGACTAGCCGATGAGCAGTTCTTC,CASSLGLADEQFF
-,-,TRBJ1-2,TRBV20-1,TGCAGTGCTACTACCAGGGATGGCTACACCTTC,CSATTRDGYTF
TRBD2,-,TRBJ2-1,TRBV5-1,TGCGCCAGCAGCCCCCGAGGCGGGGGGGCCGCGGATGAGCAGTTCTTC,CASSPRGGGAADEQFF
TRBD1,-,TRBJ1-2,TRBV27,TGTGCCAGCAGTTTCAGGCCGGACAGGGGGGTTTATGGCTACACCTTC,CASSFRPDRGVYGYTF
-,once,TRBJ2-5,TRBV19,TGTGCCAGTAGTCCGCAGGTAACAGGAGAGACCCAGTACTTC,CASSPQVTGETQYF
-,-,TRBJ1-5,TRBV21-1,TGTGCCAGCAGCAAAATTGGGTGGGGAGGCGGGCGTTATAGCAATCAGCCCCAGCATTTT,CASSKIGWGGGRYSNQPQHF